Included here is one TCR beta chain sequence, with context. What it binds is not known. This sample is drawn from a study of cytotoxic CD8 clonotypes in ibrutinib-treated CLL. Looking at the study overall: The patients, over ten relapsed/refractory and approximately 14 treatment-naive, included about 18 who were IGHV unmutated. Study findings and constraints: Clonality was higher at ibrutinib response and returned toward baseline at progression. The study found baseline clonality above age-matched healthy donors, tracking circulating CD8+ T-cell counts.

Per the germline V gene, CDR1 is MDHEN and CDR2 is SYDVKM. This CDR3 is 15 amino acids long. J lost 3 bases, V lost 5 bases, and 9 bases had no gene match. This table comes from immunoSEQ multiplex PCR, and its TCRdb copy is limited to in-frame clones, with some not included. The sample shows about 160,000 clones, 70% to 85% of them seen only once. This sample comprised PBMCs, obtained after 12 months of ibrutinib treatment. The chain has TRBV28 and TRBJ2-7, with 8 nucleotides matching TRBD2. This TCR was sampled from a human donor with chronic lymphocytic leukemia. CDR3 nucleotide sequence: TGTGCCAGCAGTCCCTCGGTACTAGCGGACTACGAGCAGTACTTC. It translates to CASSPSVLADYEQYF.